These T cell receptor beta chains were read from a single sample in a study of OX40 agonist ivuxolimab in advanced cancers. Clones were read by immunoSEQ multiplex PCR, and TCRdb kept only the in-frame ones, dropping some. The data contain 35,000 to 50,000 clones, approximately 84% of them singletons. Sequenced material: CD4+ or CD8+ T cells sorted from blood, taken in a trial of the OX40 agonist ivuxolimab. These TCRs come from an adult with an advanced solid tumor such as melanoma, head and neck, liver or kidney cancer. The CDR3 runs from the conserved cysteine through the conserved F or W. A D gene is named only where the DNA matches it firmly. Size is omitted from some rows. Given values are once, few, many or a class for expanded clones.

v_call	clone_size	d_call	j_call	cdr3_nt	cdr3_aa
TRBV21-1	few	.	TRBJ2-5	TGTGCCAGGATAAGAACTAGCGGACGCCAAGAGACCCAGTACTTC	CARIRTSGRQETQYF
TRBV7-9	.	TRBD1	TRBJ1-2	TGTGCCAGCAGCCCCGGGACAGGGACATTCTATGGCTACACCTTC	CASSPGTGTFYGYTF
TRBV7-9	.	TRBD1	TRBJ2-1	TGTGCCAGCAGCTTAGCACAGGGGGAATACAATGAGCAGTTCTTC	CASSLAQGEYNEQFF
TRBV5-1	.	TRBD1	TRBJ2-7	TGCGCCAGCAGCAGTACCGGGACAGCATACGAGCAGTACTTC	CASSSTGTAYEQYF
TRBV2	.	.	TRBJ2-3	TGTGCCAGCATGAGGATAGCGGCAGATACGCAGTATTTT	CASMRIAADTQYF
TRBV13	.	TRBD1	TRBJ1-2	TGTGCCAGCAGCTTAGGGACAGGGGTTGGTAACTATGGCTACACCTTC	CASSLGTGVGNYGYTF
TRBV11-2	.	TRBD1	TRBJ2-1	TGTGCCAGCAGCTTAGATTTTTGGGGACAGGGGGCTTACAATGAGCAGTTCTTC	CASSLDFWGQGAYNEQFF
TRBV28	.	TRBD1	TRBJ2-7	TGTGCCAGCGAAGACAGGGTCGGGGCCCGAAGCGAGCAGTACTTC	CASEDRVGARSEQYF
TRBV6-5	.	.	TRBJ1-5	TGTGCCAGCAGCCTAACAGGAGATGGCAATCAGCCCCAGCATTTT	CASSLTGDGNQPQHF
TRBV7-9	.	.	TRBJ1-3	TGTGCCAGCAGCTTCTCAGGCCTTGGAAACACCATATATTTT	CASSFSGLGNTIYF
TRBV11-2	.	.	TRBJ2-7	TGTGCCAGCAGCTTAGAGGGGACCCCGTCCGAGCAGTACTTC	CASSLEGTPSEQYF
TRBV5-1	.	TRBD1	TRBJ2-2	TGCGCCAGCAGAGATTGGGACAGTGGCACCGGGGAGCTGTTTTTT	CASRDWDSGTGELFF
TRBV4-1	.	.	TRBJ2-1	TGCGCCAGCAGCCAAGACTCCTACAATGAGCAGTTCTTC	CASSQDSYNEQFF
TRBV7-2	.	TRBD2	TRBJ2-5	TGTGCCAGCAGCTTGACTAGCGGCTACATCCAAGAGACCCAGTACTTC	CASSLTSGYIQETQYF
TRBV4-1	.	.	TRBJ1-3	TGCGCCAGCAGCCAAGGCATAAGGCACTCTGGAAACACCATATATTTT	CASSQGIRHSGNTIYF
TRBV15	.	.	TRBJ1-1	TGTGCCACCAGCAGAGATTGGGGGAACACTGAAGCTTTCTTT	CATSRDWGNTEAFF
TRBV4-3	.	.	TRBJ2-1	TGCGCCAGCAGCCAAGATAGGCTCCTACAAAGAGCCTACAATGAGCAGTTCTTC	CASSQDRLLQRAYNEQFF